This T cell receptor (beta chain) was sequenced in a study of CD8 T cells in ankylosing spondylitis. CDR1 KGHDR and CDR2 SFDVKD come from the germline V gene. The J segment lost 0 bases and the V segment lost 3 bases, leaving 2 bases of the junction unmatched. The CDR3 is 17 residues long. Whole-study findings and limits: Blood of patients with ankylosing spondylitis appeared to be characterized by a TCR beta motif of several highly homologous variants. The authors reported significant enrichment of disease-linked clones in matched ankylosing spondylitis synovial fluid.

Quantitative 5'-RACE with molecular barcodes produced the TCR beta libraries. TCRdb reanalysed the 5' RACE reads using MiXCR and keeps one entry per CDR3 protein. The sample records about 800,000 distinct CDR3 sequences, roughly 12% being singletons. For this clonotype: What it binds is not known.

The sequence was obtained from a male donor with ankylosing spondylitis. This chain links TRBV24-1 with TRBJ2-1, with 12 bases identical to TRBD2. Sample: blood, either unsorted or a sorted T cell fraction (not recorded which). CDR3 amino acids: CATSDMTSGSSYNEQFF. In DNA form, the CDR3 reads TGTGCCACCAGTGATATGACTAGCGGGAGCTCCTACAATGAGCAGTTCTTC.